What follows is one T cell receptor (beta chain) and its context. Its cognate antigen is unknown. These data are taken from a study of T cell responses to AZD1222 COVID-19 vaccine. Whole-study findings and limits: Baseline seropositivity characterized only six AZD1222 recipients. CD4 TCRs associated with vaccination spanned spike, dominating at 160-218 and 743-854. Most donors were white British, females outnumbered males, and clonal diversity was possibly underestimated.

Produced via immunoSEQ multiplex PCR; TCRdb's table is partial and in-frame only. The sample carries about 140,000 clones, 80% to 95% recorded once. The germline V and J ends were trimmed by 3 bases and 7 bases, with 15 bases remaining between them. The CDR3 is made up of 15 amino acids. Germline V gene lookup returns CDR1 LNHDA and CDR2 SQIVND (reference sequence). The V gene is TRBV19, the J gene TRBJ1-4; weak D call: TRBD1 (5 bases). The TCR was taken from an adult in good health. The material sequenced was peripheral blood, taken on day 0 of AZD1222 vaccination. CDR3 sequence reads: CASSILRGLGEKLFF. The DNA for the CDR3 is TGTGCCAGTAGTATCCTACGGGGCCTCGGTGAAAAACTGTTTTTT.